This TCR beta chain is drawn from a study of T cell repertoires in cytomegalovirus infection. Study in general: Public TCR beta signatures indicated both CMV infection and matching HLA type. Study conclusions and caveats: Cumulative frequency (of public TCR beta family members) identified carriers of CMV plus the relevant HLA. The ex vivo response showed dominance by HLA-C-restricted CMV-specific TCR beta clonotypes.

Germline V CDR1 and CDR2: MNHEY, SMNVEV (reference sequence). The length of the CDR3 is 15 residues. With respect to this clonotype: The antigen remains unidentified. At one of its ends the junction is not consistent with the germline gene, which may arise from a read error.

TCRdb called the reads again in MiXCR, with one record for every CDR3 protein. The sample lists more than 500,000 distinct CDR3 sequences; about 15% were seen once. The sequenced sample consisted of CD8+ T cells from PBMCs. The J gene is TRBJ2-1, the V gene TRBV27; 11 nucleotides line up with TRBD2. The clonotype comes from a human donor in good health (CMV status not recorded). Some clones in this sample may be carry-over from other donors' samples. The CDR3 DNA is TGTGCCAGCAGTCCGCCTAGCGGGAGGCGGAATGATCAGTTCTTC. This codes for CASSPPSGRRNDQFF.